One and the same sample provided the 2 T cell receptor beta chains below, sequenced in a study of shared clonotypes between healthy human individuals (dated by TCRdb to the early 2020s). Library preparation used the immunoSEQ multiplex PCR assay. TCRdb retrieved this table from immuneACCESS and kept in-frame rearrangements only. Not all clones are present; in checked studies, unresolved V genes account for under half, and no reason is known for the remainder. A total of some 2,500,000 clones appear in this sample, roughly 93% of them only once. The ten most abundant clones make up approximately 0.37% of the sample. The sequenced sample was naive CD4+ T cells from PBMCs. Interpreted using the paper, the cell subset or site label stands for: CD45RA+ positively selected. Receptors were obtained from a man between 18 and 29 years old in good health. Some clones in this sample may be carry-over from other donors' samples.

The CDR3 reads CARPPHSGRRNEQFF. The CDR3, as DNA: TGTGCCAGACCGCCCCATAGCGGAAGACGCAATGAGCAGTTCTTC. The chain employs TRBV5-3 and TRBJ2-1; D possibly corresponds to TRBD2 (6 bases). TRBV5-3 is treated as an ORF (open reading frame) with a function not yet certain. The CDR3 spans 15 residues. V was trimmed by 7 bases and J by 6 bases, leaving 20 bases between them.

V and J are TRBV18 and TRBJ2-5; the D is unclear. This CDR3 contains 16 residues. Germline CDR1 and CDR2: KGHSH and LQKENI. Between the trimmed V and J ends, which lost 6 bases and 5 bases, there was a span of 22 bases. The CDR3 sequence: CASSLRAAAVRETQYF. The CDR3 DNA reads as TGTGCCAGCTCCCTCCGGGCTGCAGCCGTGCGGGAGACCCAGTACTTC.